One and the same sample provided the 21 T cell receptor beta chains below, sequenced in a study of T cell changes during pregnancy in multiple sclerosis. Assay used: immunoSEQ multiplex PCR; TCRdb lists only in-frame clones, some missing. The profile shows 35,000 to 40,000 clones, about 94% of them singletons. Material: CD4+ T cells from peripheral blood mononuclear cells, obtained in the second trimester of pregnancy. These receptors came from a female donor with multiple sclerosis, enrolled in a pregnancy study.

The chain couples TRBV7-9 to TRBJ2-2, with 9 bases identical to TRBD1. CDR3 size: 15 residues. Germline lookup yields CDR1 SEHNR and CDR2 FQNEAQ (reference sequence). The trim removed 5 bases at V and 1 base at J, leaving 2 bases unmatched. The CDR3 protein is CASSVGQGNTGELFF. DNA for the CDR3: TGTGCCAGCAGCGTGGGACAGGGGAACACCGGGGAGCTGTTTTTT.

The chain recombines TRBV10-3 with TRBJ2-7; 7 positions agree with TRBD1. The germline V gene encodes CDR1 ENHRY and CDR2 SYGVKD. The V and J ends lost 3 bases and 3 bases, in that order; junction bases with no gene match: 8. There are 15 residues in the CDR3. CDR3 loop: CAISDLSTGIYEQYF. CDR3 in DNA: TGTGCCATCAGTGACCTCTCGACAGGGATCTACGAGCAGTACTTC.

The chain combines TRBV6-4 with TRBJ2-1, with D possibly being TRBD2 (5 bases). V was shortened by 6 bases and J by 7 bases, with 19 bases between the two germline ends. This CDR3 contains 15 residues. Germline V gene lookup returns CDR1 MRHNA and CDR2 SNTAGT. In nucleotides, the CDR3 is TGTGCCAGCAGCCCTGGCACTAGAGGCATGAATGAGCAGTTCTTC. Amino acid sequence: CASSPGTRGMNEQFF.

The chain combines TRBV5-1 with TRBJ2-7; D is perhaps TRBD2 (6 bases). Trimming stripped 2 bases from V and 12 bases from J, with 18 bases between. The CDR3 consists of 13 residues. Germline-derived CDR1 and CDR2 are SGHRS and YFSETQ. In DNA form, the CDR3 reads TGCGCCAGCAGCTTCTCGGGAGAAGAGTCGCGGTACTTC. Translation: CASSFSGEESRYF.

The gene calls are TRBV25-1 and TRBJ2-1, with 7 positions matching TRBD2. The length of the CDR3 is 15 residues. Germline V lookup: CDR1 MGHDK, CDR2 SYGVNS. The junction had 11 bases not matched to a gene; V was cut back by 6 bases and J by 6 bases. The CDR3 coding sequence is TGTGCCAGCAGCGGGGGGACCATCCTATTCAATGAGCAGTTCTTC. It specifies CASSGGTILFNEQFF.

This clone was seen just once. The chain uses TRBV9 and TRBJ2-5, with 8 bases matching TRBD2. Germline values: CDR1 SGDLS, CDR2 YYNGEE. CDR3 length: 14 residues. The V segment lost 3 bases and the J segment 7 bases; nucleotides outside the gene matches: 8. This CDR3 is CASSGSGGWGTQYF. CDR3 nucleotide sequence: TGTGCCAGCAGCGGCAGCGGGGGCTGGGGGACCCAGTACTTC.

The chain is built from TRBV7-9 and TRBJ2-1; 10 bases are shared with TRBD2. The germline V gene encodes CDR1 SEHNR and CDR2 FQNEAQ (reference sequence). The CDR3 is 16 residues long. V shed 5 bases and J 5 bases; nucleotides not matched to a gene: 9. The CDR3 here is CASSPSIAGGDNEQFF. The CDR3 bases are TGTGCCAGCAGCCCGAGTATAGCGGGGGGTGACAATGAGCAGTTCTTC.

The chain employs TRBV9 and TRBJ2-3; 9 nucleotides match TRBD2. V was clipped by 2 bases and J by 5 bases; unmatched bases: 6. Germline V CDR1 and CDR2: SGDLS, YYNGEE. The CDR3 is 15 residues long. CDR3 in amino acids: CASSVAGGRGDTQYF. CDR3 sequence (DNA): TGTGCCAGCAGCGTCGCGGGAGGGCGGGGAGATACGCAGTATTTT.

The chain couples TRBV19 to TRBJ1-2, with 7 bases aligning to TRBD1. CDR3 size: 14 residues. The J segment lost 3 bases and the V segment lost 4 bases, leaving 5 bases of the junction unmatched. Germline CDR1 is LNHDA and CDR2 is SQIVND (reference sequence). The CDR3 here is CASSKADRHYGYTF. The CDR3 DNA sequence: TGTGCCAGTAGTAAGGCGGACAGGCACTATGGCTACACCTTC.

This sequence joins TRBV11-3 and TRBJ2-3, with 7 bases that match TRBD1. With V trimmed by 3 bases and J by 4 bases, 4 bases remained unmatched. The CDR3 contains 14 residues. CDR1 and CDR2 from the germline V gene are SGHNT and YENEEA. The CDR3 DNA follows: TGTGCCAGCAGCTTGAGTCAGGGGGCAGATACGCAGTATTTT. Amino acid sequence: CASSLSQGADTQYF. Full variable domain (rest looked up from reference TRBV11-3 and TRBJ2-3): EAGVVQSPRYKIIEKKQPVAFWCNPISGHNTLYWYLQNLGQGPELLIRYENEEAVDDSQLPKDRFSAERLKGVDSTLKIQPAELGDSAVYLCASSLSQGADTQYFGPGTRLTVL.

The chain carries TRBV10-3 and TRBJ2-7; possibly TRBD1 for D (6 bases). Germline CDR1 reads ENHRY; CDR2 reads SYGVKD. The CDR3 is made up of 14 amino acids. V lost 0 bases and J lost 3, with 9 bases in between. The CDR3: CAISESWGHYEQYF. CDR3 coding DNA: TGTGCCATCAGTGAGTCGTGGGGACACTACGAGCAGTACTTC.

V is TRBV7-7 and J is TRBJ2-7; 10 nucleotides agree with TRBD1. CDR3 size: 14 residues. Germline V gene lookup returns CDR1 SSHAT and CDR2 FNYEAQ (reference sequence). The V gene end was trimmed by 5 bases and the J gene end by 6 bases; junction bases not matched to a gene: 7. The CDR3 sequence is CASSIGTGATEQYF. The CDR3 region has the DNA TGTGCCAGCAGCATCGGGACAGGGGCGACCGAGCAGTACTTC.

The V call is TRBV28, the J call TRBJ1-4, with a tentative D call TRBD1 (6 bases). The CDR3 consists of 15 residues. Germline V gives CDR1 MDHEN, CDR2 SYDVKM. V was clipped by 6 bases and J by 6 bases, with 17 bases between them. The chain's CDR3 is CASRIRGGRHEKLFF. The CDR3 coding sequence is TGTGCCAGCAGAATACGGGGGGGGCGACATGAAAAACTGTTTTTT.

The chain carries TRBV5-1 and TRBJ2-5; 8 nucleotides agree with TRBD2. Germline V gives CDR1 SGHRS, CDR2 YFSETQ. The V gene end was trimmed by 6 bases and the J gene end by 0 bases; junction bases not matched to a gene: 4. The CDR3 runs to 14 residues. The CDR3 DNA reads as TGCGCCAGCACTCGGGGGGGGAACCAAGAGACCCAGTACTTC. Amino acid sequence: CASTRGGNQETQYF.

The CDR3 DNA reads as TGTGCCAGCTCACCCCGGACAGATACTAACTATGGCTACACCTTC. Residues: CASSPRTDTNYGYTF. The V call is TRBV18, the J call TRBJ1-2; TRBD1 is a possible D gene (6 bases). CDR1 is KGHSH and CDR2 is LQKENI in the germline V gene. The CDR3 is 15 residues long. V dropped 3 bases and J dropped 0 bases, with 11 bases sitting between them.

The V gene is TRBV29-1, the J gene TRBJ2-2; no clear D gene. V shed 2 bases and J shed 1 base, with 11 bases lying between them. The germline V gene has CDR1 SQVTM and CDR2 ANQGSEA. The CDR3 has 15 residues. CDR3 nucleotide sequence: TGCAGCGTTGAACGAGGCGTAAAGAACACCGGGGAGCTGTTTTTT. Its translation: CSVERGVKNTGELFF.

The chain links TRBV7-3 to TRBJ1-1; possibly TRBD1 for D (5 bases). CDR1 and CDR2 (germline): SGHTA, FQGTGA. The ends were cut back, 5 bases at V and 5 bases at J, with 18 bases in the middle. This CDR3 is 15 amino acids long. This chain's CDR3 is CASSLQGAGRTEAFF. The CDR3 DNA sequence: TGTGCCAGCAGCCTGCAGGGTGCTGGGAGGACTGAAGCTTTCTTT.

The genes are TRBV2 and TRBJ2-5, with 10 bases identical to TRBD2. J gave up 2 bases and V 8 bases, and 14 bases lay outside the gene matches. Germline V gene data show CDR1 as SNHLY and CDR2 as FYNNEI. This CDR3 contains 17 residues. The CDR3 region is CASVVGVAGGTQETQYF. The DNA of the CDR3 is TGTGCCAGCGTTGTTGGGGTAGCGGGGGGAACTCAAGAGACCCAGTACTTC.

CDR3 residues: CASRLAGDTDTQYF. The CDR3 DNA reads TGTGCCAGCCGACTAGCGGGGGACACAGATACGCAGTATTTT. This chain links TRBV6-1 with TRBJ2-3; the match to TRBD2 covers 12 bases. J gave up 2 bases and V 8 bases, and 2 bases lay outside the gene matches. The germline V gene encodes CDR1 MNHNS and CDR2 SASEGT. The CDR3 spans 14 residues.

This chain joins TRBV27 and TRBJ2-1; D is possibly TRBD1 (6 bases). V was trimmed by 4 bases and J by 2 bases, leaving 12 bases between them. The CDR3 is made up of 15 amino acids. The germline V gene encodes CDR1 MNHEY and CDR2 SMNVEV (reference sequence). CDR3 sequence: CASSSLDRTYNEQFF. The CDR3 DNA reads as TGTGCCAGCAGTTCCCTTGACAGGACCTACAATGAGCAGTTCTTC.

This clone was detected once. J is TRBJ2-5 and V is TRBV30; TRBD1 aligns across 8 bases. Judging by the DNA end, TRBJ2-7 fits better; the J call may be wrong. Germline V CDR1 and CDR2: GTSNPN, SVGIG (reference sequence). This CDR3 spans 15 amino acids. CDR3 bases: TGTGCCTGGAGTGTAAGTACAGGGGGATTCTACGAGCAGTACTTC. It is translated as CAWSVSTGGFYEQYF.